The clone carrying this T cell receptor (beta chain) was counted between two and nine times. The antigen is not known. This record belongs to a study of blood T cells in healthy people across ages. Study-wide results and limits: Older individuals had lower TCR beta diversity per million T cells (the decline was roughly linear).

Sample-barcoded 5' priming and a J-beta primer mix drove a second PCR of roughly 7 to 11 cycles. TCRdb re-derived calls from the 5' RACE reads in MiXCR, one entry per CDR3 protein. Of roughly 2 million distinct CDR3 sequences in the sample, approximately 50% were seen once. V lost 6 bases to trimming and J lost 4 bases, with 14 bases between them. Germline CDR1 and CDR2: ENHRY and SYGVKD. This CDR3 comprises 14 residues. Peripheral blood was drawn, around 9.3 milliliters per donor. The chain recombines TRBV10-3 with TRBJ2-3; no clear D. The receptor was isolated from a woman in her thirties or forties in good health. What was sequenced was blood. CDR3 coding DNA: TGTGCCATCAGCGCGAACCCCGGGTCAGATACGCAGTATTTT. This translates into CAISANPGSDTQYF.